This T cell receptor (beta chain) was sequenced for a study of blood T cell repertoires in COVID-19. Here immunoSEQ multiplex PCR was the method, and the copy in TCRdb shows in-frame clones only, minus some. There are over 35,000 clones in the sample; 69% occur only once, and 6.2% lies in the top ten. Germline V gene sequence: CDR1 SNHLY, CDR2 FYNNEI. This CDR3 is built from 15 residues. With 6 bases clipped from V and 0 bases from J, the junction kept 5 bases outside the gene matches. The sequence derives from a man aged 80 or over with acute or convalescent COVID-19. The chain recombines TRBV2 with TRBJ2-1; TRBD2 agrees at 7 bases. Sequencing was performed on peripheral blood. As DNA, the CDR3 is TGTGCCAGCAGACCGGGACTAAACTCCTACAATGAGCAGTTCTTC. The encoded protein is CASRPGLNSYNEQFF.